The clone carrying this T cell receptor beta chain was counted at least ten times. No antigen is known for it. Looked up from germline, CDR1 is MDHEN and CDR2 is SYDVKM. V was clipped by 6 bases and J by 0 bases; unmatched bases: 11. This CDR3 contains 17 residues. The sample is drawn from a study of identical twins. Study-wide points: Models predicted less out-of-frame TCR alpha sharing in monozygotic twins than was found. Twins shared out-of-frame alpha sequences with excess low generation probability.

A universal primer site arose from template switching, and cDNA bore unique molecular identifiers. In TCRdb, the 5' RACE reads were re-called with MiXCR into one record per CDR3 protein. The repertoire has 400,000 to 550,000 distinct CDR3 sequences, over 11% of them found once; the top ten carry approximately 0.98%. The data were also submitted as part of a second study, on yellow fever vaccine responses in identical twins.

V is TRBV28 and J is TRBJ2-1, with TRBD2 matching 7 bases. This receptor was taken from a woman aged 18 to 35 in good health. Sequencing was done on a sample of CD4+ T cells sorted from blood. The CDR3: CASRKRGPKSSYNEQFF. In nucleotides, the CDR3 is TGTGCCAGCAGAAAGCGGGGCCCTAAAAGCTCCTACAATGAGCAGTTCTTC.